This entry concerns a single T cell receptor beta chain. Its antigen remains unidentified. The V gene end was trimmed by 4 bases and the J gene end by 6 bases; junction bases not matched to a gene: 6. The CDR3 extends over 14 amino acids. The germline V gene has CDR1 SGHRS and CDR2 YFSETQ. TCRdb's copy holds only in-frame clones and misses some; the assay was immunoSEQ multiplex PCR. The repertoire holds roughly 230,000 clones, with about 92% as singletons. This sample is part of a study of cytomegalovirus exposure and HLA in healthy donors. Turning to the study itself: According to later analysis, the same platform produced the roughly 120 validation and around 730 first-cohort repertoires.

Findings of the study overall: Across donors, most TCRs were seen rarely, yet some public ones were widespread. Investigators reported around 150 TCR beta chains as tied to cytomegalovirus.

This clonotype was sampled from a woman aged 25 to 39 in good health and CMV-seronegative. Input material: PBMCs. The genes are TRBV5-1 and TRBJ1-4; 7 bases fit TRBD1. CDR3 amino acids: CASSLGTEDEKLFF. CDR3 DNA: TGCGCCAGCAGCCTCGGGACAGAGGATGAAAAACTGTTTTTT.